The 29 T cell receptor beta chains reported below all come from one sample, sequenced in a study of blood T cell repertoires in COVID-19. The protocol was immunoSEQ multiplex PCR, while the TCRdb copy is restricted to in-frame clones and leaves out a portion. The sample carries about 240,000 clones, approximately 83% recorded once. Specimen: peripheral blood. These receptors originate from a woman aged 25 to 39 who had recovered from COVID-19.

The genes are TRBV21-1 and TRBJ2-7; the D call of TRBD1 is as the table states it, not checked on the DNA. TRBV21-1 is marked as a pseudogene. The CDR3 is made up of 14 amino acids. The CDR3 loop is CASRPWAGNYEQYF. CDR3 coding DNA: TGTGCCAGCAGGCCGTGGGCAGGGAATTACGAGCAGTACTTC.

The V gene is TRBV11-3, the J gene TRBJ2-7; 12 bases align to TRBD1. Germline V lookup: CDR1 SGHNT, CDR2 YENEEA. Unmatched junction bases numbered 5, after V lost 3 bases and J lost 5 bases. The CDR3 extends over 15 amino acids. This CDR3 reads CASSFRGTGGHEQYF. The CDR3 bases are TGTGCCAGCAGCTTCCGCGGGACAGGGGGCCACGAGCAGTACTTC.

This clone was detected once. The CDR3 here is CASSPLAGVANTGELFF. CDR3 DNA sequence: TGTGCCAGCAGCCCTCTAGCGGGGGTCGCGAACACCGGGGAGCTGTTTTTT. The gene calls are TRBV7-2 and TRBJ2-2; 10 bases fit TRBD2. CDR1 and CDR2 (germline): SGHTA, FQGNSA. The CDR3 extends over 17 amino acids. The V gene end was trimmed by 5 bases and the J gene end by 0 bases; junction bases not matched to a gene: 6.

The J gene is TRBJ2-3, the V gene TRBV9, with a possible D match to TRBD1 (6 bases). V shed 4 bases and J shed 3 bases, with 15 bases lying between them. The CDR3 runs 15 residues. Per the germline V gene, CDR1 is SGDLS and CDR2 is YYNGEE. The CDR3 sequence is CASSQVGARTDTQYF. The CDR3 DNA sequence: TGTGCCAGCAGCCAAGTGGGGGCGCGTACAGATACGCAGTATTTT.

Notes on this clone: Different DNA sequences within this sample yield the same CDR3. The chain carries TRBV5-1 and TRBJ1-1, with D possibly being TRBD1 (6 bases). The CDR3 runs 14 residues. The V gene lost 2 bases and the J gene lost 3 bases, with 11 bases spanning the gap. CDR1 and CDR2 from the germline V gene are SGHRS and YFSETQ. CDR3 nucleotides: TGCGCCAGCAGCTTAGTTTCAGGGGACACTGAAGCTTTCTTT. It specifies CASSLVSGDTEAFF. Supplemented by reference TRBV5-1 and TRBJ1-1, the full variable domain reads KAGVTQTPRYLIKTRGQQVTLSCSPISGHRSVSWYQQTPGQGLQFLFEYFSETQRNKGNFPGRFSGRQFSNSRSEMNVSTLELGDSALYLCASSLVSGDTEAFFGQGTRLTVV.

This rearrangement joins TRBV29-1 to TRBJ1-1; the D gene is possibly TRBD1 (5 bases). Germline CDR1 reads SQVTM; CDR2 reads ANQGSEA. The CDR3 has 13 residues. V shed 7 bases and J shed 3 bases, with 15 bases lying between them. The CDR3, as DNA: TGCAGCGCCGAAGACAGTTTTTACACTGAAGCTTTCTTT. This encodes CSAEDSFYTEAFF.

The rearrangement links TRBV27 to TRBJ2-5; 13 bases match TRBD2. The CDR3 spans 18 residues. Germline CDR1 MNHEY, CDR2 SMNVEV (reference sequence). Losses at the gene ends were 5 bases for V and 4 bases for J; bases not matched to a gene: 13. The CDR3 loop reads CASSELAGGQNQVETQYF. CDR3 coding DNA: TGTGCCAGCAGTGAACTAGCGGGGGGGCAAAATCAGGTAGAGACCCAGTACTTC.

The rearrangement uses TRBV7-2 and TRBJ2-3, with a possible D match to TRBD2 (6 bases). The CDR3 loop spans 16 amino acids. V lost 1 base to trimming and J lost 0 bases, with 11 bases between them. Germline CDR1 SGHTA, CDR2 FQGNSA. CDR3 residues: CASSLVLASSTDTQYF. The CDR3 nucleotides read TGTGCCAGCAGCTTAGTACTAGCTTCTAGCACAGATACGCAGTATTTT.

The genes are TRBV29-1 and TRBJ1-2; possibly TRBD1 for D (5 bases). Deletions cut 4 bases from V and 5 bases from J, with 14 bases between. CDR3 size: 13 residues. Germline lookup yields CDR1 SQVTM and CDR2 ANQGSEA. CDR3 protein: CSVVIRQNYGYTF. The CDR3 DNA is TGCAGCGTTGTCATACGACAGAATTATGGCTACACCTTC.

The V gene is TRBV19, the J gene TRBJ1-1, with 8 bases identical to TRBD1. The J segment lost 6 bases and the V segment lost 7 bases, leaving 13 bases of the junction unmatched. Per the germline V gene, CDR1 is LNHDA and CDR2 is SQIVND (reference sequence). The CDR3 is 15 residues long. In nucleotides, the CDR3 is TGTGCCAGTACCCCGTCGCAGGGGGCAGGGGCTGAAGCTTTCTTT. Protein: CASTPSQGAGAEAFF.

The chain employs TRBV30 and TRBJ1-1, with TRBD1 matching over 9 bases. CDR3 length: 15 amino acids. With V trimmed by 0 bases and J by 4 bases, 6 bases remained unmatched. Per germline, CDR1 GTSNPN and CDR2 SVGIG (reference sequence). CDR3 residues: CAWSVGTGFFTEAFF. DNA for the CDR3: TGTGCCTGGAGTGTAGGGACAGGGTTCTTCACTGAAGCTTTCTTT.

CDR3 protein: CASSYPGTGVNEQYF. The CDR3, as DNA: TGTGCCAGCAGTTACCCCGGGACAGGGGTCAACGAGCAGTACTTC. The rearrangement links TRBV6-2 or TRBV6-3 to TRBJ2-7, with TRBD1 matching 10 bases. Unmatched junction bases numbered 6, after V lost 2 bases and J lost 5 bases. Germline V gene data show CDR1 as MNHEY and CDR2 as SVGEGT. The CDR3 runs 15 residues.

V is TRBV5-6 and J is TRBJ2-2; TRBD1 matches 9 bases. Germline V CDR1 and CDR2: SGHDT, YYEEEE. After removal of 6 bases from V and 4 bases from J, the junction contained 7 bases not matched to a gene. The CDR3 runs 15 residues. The CDR3 region has the DNA TGTGCCAGCATGATTGTGACAGGGGGCACCGGGGAGCTGTTTTTT. This encodes CASMIVTGGTGELFF.

This clone was seen more than once but under ten times. This chain uses TRBV19 with TRBJ1-2; TRBD1 matches 10 bases. CDR1 LNHDA and CDR2 SQIVND come from the germline V gene (reference sequence). V shed 3 bases and J 5 bases; nucleotides not matched to a gene: 9. The CDR3 loop spans 16 amino acids. The CDR3 protein is CASSIRSRGQGYGYTF. Written as DNA, the CDR3 is TGTGCCAGTAGTATTCGGAGCCGGGGACAGGGGTATGGCTACACCTTC.

This clone was seen only a few times. CDR3 DNA sequence: TGTGCCAGCAGCCCTACCCTATACAGGGGGTCTGGGAACACTGAAGCTTTCTTT. This gives the protein CASSPTLYRGSGNTEAFF. The chain is built from TRBV6-2 or TRBV6-3 and TRBJ1-1, with 8 bases that match TRBD1. Germline V lookup: CDR1 MNHEY, CDR2 SVGEGT. The CDR3 contains 18 residues. Germline trimming cut 6 bases from V and 1 base from J; bases unmatched to any gene: 16.

The V call is TRBV20-1, the J call TRBJ1-2; 8 positions agree with TRBD1. CDR1 and CDR2 (germline): DFQATT, SNEGSKA (reference sequence). V trimming: 3 bases; J trimming: 3 bases; junction bases outside the gene matches: 6. This CDR3 is 14 amino acids long. The CDR3 DNA reads TGCAGTGCTAGTTTCCGGACAGGGTACTATGGCTACACCTTC. This sequence encodes CSASFRTGYYGYTF.

The sample holds a few counts of this clone. The chain carries TRBV19 and TRBJ1-1; 8 positions match TRBD1. The CDR3 runs to 15 residues. V gave up 4 bases and J gave up 10 bases; unmatched junction bases: 14. From germline, CDR1 is LNHDA and CDR2 SQIVND (reference sequence). CDR3 amino acids: CASSTDRATRDSAFF. As DNA, the CDR3 is TGTGCCAGTAGTACGGACAGGGCGACGCGGGATTCAGCTTTCTTT.

The chain couples TRBV5-1 to TRBJ1-2; possibly TRBD1 for D (5 bases). CDR3 length: 14 residues. V dropped 5 bases and J dropped 7 bases, with 18 bases sitting between them. Germline values: CDR1 SGHRS, CDR2 YFSETQ. DNA for the CDR3: TGCGCCAGCAGTTTAGTCGATTCCCAGGGTGGCTACACCTTC. It yields the protein CASSLVDSQGGYTF.

There are a few counts of this clone. The chain recombines TRBV6-2 or TRBV6-3 with TRBJ2-3, with 13 positions matching TRBD2. The CDR3 covers 14 residues. Germline CDR1 and CDR2: MNHEY and SVGEGT. V gave up 4 bases and J gave up 7 bases; unmatched junction bases: 2. CDR3 coding DNA: TGTGCCAGCAGTTTAGGGACTAGCGGGAATACGCAGTATTTT. It translates to CASSLGTSGNTQYF.

The chain recombines TRBV13 with TRBJ2-5; TRBD2 agrees at 9 bases. Trimming took 3 bases from V and 5 from J; bases not matched to a gene: 10. CDR1 is PRHDT, CDR2 FYEKMQ, per germline (reference sequence). The CDR3 covers 16 residues. The CDR3 region is CASSFSGGGAKETQYF. DNA of the CDR3: TGTGCCAGCAGCTTTTCGGGCGGGGGGGCCAAGGAGACCCAGTACTTC.

This chain uses TRBV18 with TRBJ2-1, with 9 positions matching TRBD2. Germline trimming cut 6 bases from V and 6 bases from J; bases unmatched to any gene: 12. This CDR3 has 16 amino acids. Germline lookup yields CDR1 KGHSH and CDR2 LQKENI. CDR3 residues: CASSPLRGGRVNEQFF. The CDR3, as DNA: TGTGCCAGCTCCCCTCTGCGGGGGGGCCGGGTCAATGAGCAGTTCTTC.

This clone was counted a single time. V and J are TRBV13 and TRBJ2-7, with D possibly TRBD1 on 5 matching bases. There are 14 residues in the CDR3. Germline V gives CDR1 PRHDT, CDR2 FYEKMQ (reference sequence). V was clipped by 3 bases and J by 2 bases, with 11 bases between them. DNA of the CDR3: TGTGCCAGCAGCTTGGGGCCTGAGGCCTACGAGCAGTACTTC. Translating gives CASSLGPEAYEQYF.

The table lists this clone with a few counts. This chain uses TRBV7-9 with TRBJ1-2, with 8 nucleotides matching TRBD1. Germline CDR1 and CDR2: SEHNR and FQNEAQ (reference sequence). The ends lost 5 bases at V and 3 bases at J; junction bases unmatched: 5. The CDR3 has 14 amino acids. This CDR3 is CASSGQGGHYGYTF. Here the CDR3 DNA reads TGTGCCAGCAGCGGACAGGGAGGCCACTATGGCTACACCTTC.

This clone was seen once. The rearrangement joins TRBV9 to TRBJ2-1, with D tentatively TRBD2 (5 bases). V was pared by 3 bases and J by 4 bases, with 8 bases between. This CDR3 spans 13 amino acids. The V gene's germline CDR1 is SGDLS and CDR2 YYNGEE. The CDR3 DNA follows: TGTGCCAGCAGCGCAAGCGGTTACAATGAGCAGTTCTTC. This sequence encodes CASSASGYNEQFF. The full variable domain, its missing parts supplied by reference TRBV9 and TRBJ2-1, is DSGVTQTPKHLITATGQRVTLRCSPRSGDLSVYWYQQSLDQGLQFLIQYYNGEERAKGNILERFSAQQFPDLHSELNLSSLELGDSALYFCASSASGYNEQFFGPGTRLTVL.

The chain joins TRBV27 to TRBJ2-1; 11 positions agree with TRBD2. The germline V gene has CDR1 MNHEY and CDR2 SMNVEV (reference sequence). CDR3 length equals 16 residues. V lost 6 bases to trimming and J lost 4 bases; unmatched junction nucleotides: 8. CDR3 amino acids: CASSPPLAGGYNEQFF. The CDR3 DNA follows: TGTGCCAGCAGCCCTCCCCTAGCGGGGGGATACAATGAGCAGTTCTTC.

This chain links TRBV10-3 with TRBJ2-5; 11 positions agree with TRBD2. Looked up from germline, CDR1 is ENHRY and CDR2 is SYGVKD. V lost 6 bases to trimming and J lost 4 bases; unmatched junction nucleotides: 7. The length of the CDR3 is 15 residues. The CDR3 coding sequence is TGTGCCATCAGCCTAGCGGGGGGCCCTAGAGAGACCCAGTACTTC. It yields the protein CAISLAGGPRETQYF.

The rearrangement uses TRBV5-5 and TRBJ1-1; no firm D call. CDR1 and CDR2 from the germline V gene are SGHKS and YYEKEE (reference sequence). V lost 0 bases to trimming and J lost 1 base, with 10 bases between them. The CDR3 is made up of 15 amino acids. The CDR3 region has the DNA TGTGCCAGCAGCTTGGTTGCGACACAGAACACTGAAGCTTTCTTT. The encoded protein is CASSLVATQNTEAFF. The complete variable domain, with remaining parts taken from reference TRBV5-5 and TRBJ1-1, reads DAGVTQSPTHLIKTRGQQVTLRCSPISGHKSVSWYQQVLGQGPQFIFQYYEKEERGRGNFPDRFSARQFPNYSSELNVNALLLGDSALYLCASSLVATQNTEAFFGQGTRLTVV.

The chain recombines TRBV4-2 with TRBJ1-2; a weak D match, TRBD1 (5 bases). CDR3 length equals 11 residues. Germline V lookup: CDR1 LGHNA, CDR2 YNFKEQ. V gave up 11 bases and J gave up 3 bases, with 10 bases separating them. In DNA form, the CDR3 reads TGTGCCTCCGGACATGACTATGGCTACACCTTC. Translating gives CASGHDYGYTF.

This clone was seen many times. The chain uses TRBV18 and TRBJ1-6; 7 bases are shared with TRBD1. This CDR3 is built from 14 residues. V dropped 5 bases and J dropped 10; count of bases not matched to a gene: 8. CDR1 is KGHSH, CDR2 LQKENI, per germline. The CDR3 DNA sequence: TGTGCCAGCTCATCTCTTGACAGGGACTCACCCCTCCACTTT. It specifies CASSSLDRDSPLHF.